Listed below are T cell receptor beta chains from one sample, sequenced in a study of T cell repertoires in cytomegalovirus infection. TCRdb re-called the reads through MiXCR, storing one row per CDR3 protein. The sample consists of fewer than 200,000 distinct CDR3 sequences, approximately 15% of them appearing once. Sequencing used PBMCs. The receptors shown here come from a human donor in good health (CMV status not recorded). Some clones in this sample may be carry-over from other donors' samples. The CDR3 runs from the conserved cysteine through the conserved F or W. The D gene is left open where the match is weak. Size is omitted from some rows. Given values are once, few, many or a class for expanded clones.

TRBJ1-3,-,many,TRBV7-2,CASSRGRMTGNTIYF,TGTGCCAGCAGCCGGGGACGGATGACTGGAAACACCATATATTTT
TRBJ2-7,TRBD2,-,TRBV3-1,CASSQGNSLAGDEQYF,TGTGCCAGCAGCCAAGGTAACAGTCTAGCGGGAGACGAGCAGTACTTC
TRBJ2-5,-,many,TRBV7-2,CASSLGAGAPFYRETQYF,TGTGCCAGCAGCTTAGGGGCGGGGGCGCCGTTTTATCGAGAGACCCAGTACTTC
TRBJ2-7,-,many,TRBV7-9,CASSVYSAYEQYF,TGTGCCAGCAGCGTATATAGCGCCTACGAGCAGTACTTC
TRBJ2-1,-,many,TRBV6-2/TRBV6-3,CASDSGAPYNEQFF,TGTGCCAGCGACAGCGGAGCGCCCTACAATGAGCAGTTCTTC
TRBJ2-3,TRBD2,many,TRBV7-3,CASSLGLAGGSETQYF,TGTGCCAGCAGCTTAGGTTTAGCGGGGGGTTCAGAGACGCAGTATTTT
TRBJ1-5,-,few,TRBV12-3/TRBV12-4,CASTGSYDNQPQHF,TGTGCCAGCACCGGTAGCTACGACAATCAGCCCCAGCATTTT
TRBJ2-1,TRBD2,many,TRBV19,CASNPTSGPYNEQFF,TGTGCCAGTAATCCGACTAGCGGACCCTACAATGAGCAGTTCTTC
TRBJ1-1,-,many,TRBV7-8,CASSLTRDRDTEAFF,TGTGCCAGCAGCTTAACCCGGGACCGAGACACTGAAGCTTTCTTT
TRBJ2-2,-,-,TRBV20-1,CSAREKLPGTGELFF,TGCAGTGCTAGAGAGAAACTCCCGGGGACCGGGGAGCTGTTTTTT
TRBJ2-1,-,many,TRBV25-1,CASSSPGWGSSYNEQFF,TGTGCCAGCAGTTCCCCGGGCTGGGGAAGCTCCTACAATGAGCAGTTCTTC
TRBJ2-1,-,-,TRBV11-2,CASRPPAGEQFF,TGTGCCAGCAGACCCCCAGCGGGTGAGCAGTTCTTC
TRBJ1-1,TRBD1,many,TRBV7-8,CASRETGGVGTEAFF,TGTGCCAGCAGAGAAACAGGGGGCGTTGGCACTGAAGCTTTCTTT
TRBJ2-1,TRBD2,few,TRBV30,CAWSDPGTSGHNEQFF,TGTGCCTGGAGTGACCCCGGGACTAGCGGACACAATGAGCAGTTCTTC
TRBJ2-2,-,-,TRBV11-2,CASSFLKGFGRGHTGELFF,TGTGCCAGCAGCTTTTTGAAGGGCTTTGGCAGGGGTCACACCGGGGAGCTGTTTTTT
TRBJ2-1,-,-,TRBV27,CAGSSGRSSYNEQFF,TGTGCCGGCAGTTCGGGCAGGTCCTCCTACAATGAGCAGTTCTTC
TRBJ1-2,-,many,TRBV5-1,CASSAQEVYGYTF,TGCGCCAGCAGCGCCCAGGAGGTCTATGGCTACACCTTC
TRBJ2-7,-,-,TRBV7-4,CASRSDVDYEQYF,TGTGCCAGCCGCTCGGACGTAGACTACGAGCAGTACTTC
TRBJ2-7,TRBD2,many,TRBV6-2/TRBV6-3,CASSSAGLSYEQYF,TGTGCCAGCAGTTCAGCGGGACTTTCCTACGAGCAGTACTTC
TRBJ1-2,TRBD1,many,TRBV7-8,CASSLGTGTPFYGYTF,TGTGCCAGCAGCTTAGGGACAGGGACCCCATTCTATGGCTACACCTTC
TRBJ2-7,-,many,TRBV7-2,CASRSGISDEQYF,TGTGCCAGCAGGTCAGGGATTTCGGACGAGCAGTACTTC
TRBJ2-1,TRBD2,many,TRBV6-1,CASSGGTTRNSYNEQFF,TGTGCCAGCAGTGGGGGGACTACTCGTAATTCTTACAATGAGCAGTTCTTC
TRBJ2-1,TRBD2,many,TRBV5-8,CASSSYRDYKDNEQFF,TGTGCCAGCAGCAGCTACCGGGACTACAAGGATAATGAGCAGTTCTTC
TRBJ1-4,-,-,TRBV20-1,CSARGGEEKLFF,TGCAGTGCTAGAGGCGGGGAAGAAAAACTGTTTTTT
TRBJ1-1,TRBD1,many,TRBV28,CASSSRQGRNTEAFF,TGTGCCAGCAGTTCACGACAGGGTAGGAACACTGAAGCTTTCTTT
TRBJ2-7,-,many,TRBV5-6,CASSSPGLTSYEQYF,TGTGCCAGCAGCTCTCCGGGACTTACCTCCTACGAGCAGTACTTC